These T cell receptor beta chains were read from a single sample in a study of T cell responses to AZD1222 COVID-19 vaccine. This table comes from immunoSEQ multiplex PCR, and its TCRdb copy is limited to in-frame clones, with some not included. Among more than 50,000 clones listed, more than 65% were seen once. The sequencing here drew on peripheral blood, taken on day 0 of AZD1222 vaccination. These receptors came from an adult in good health. CDR3s include the opening cysteine and the closing phenylalanine or tryptophan.

V gene | CDR3 protein
TRBV7-2 | CASSGDSYNEQFF
TRBV5-4 | CASSRTSLNEQFF
TRBV19 | CASSVRQGRVAEAFF
TRBV30 | CAWETGHGNTIYF
TRBV7-3 | CASRFSGNTEAFF
TRBV15 | CATSRQGLNLRETQYF
TRBV10-3 | CAISDFGGRAGNTIYF
TRBV5-1 | CASSYTSGSYEQYF
TRBV7-9 | CASSLFSGGEGETQYF
TRBV2 | CASRGLADTGELFF
TRBV6-1 | CASSELIFNEQFF
TRBV7-2 | CASSTGLSPDTQYF
TRBV9 | CASSVALDRSYTF
TRBV6-2/TRBV6-3 | CASSTGLAGAADTQYF
TRBV6-5 | CASTKGGGTAHGYTF
TRBV7-2 | CASSSQGRNTIYF
TRBV19 | CASSIWGSGEEKLFF
TRBV6-5 | CASSWDVGGAEAFF
TRBV11-2 | CASSLGSASGRRRNEQFF
TRBV15 | CATSRERGRYNEQFF
TRBV4-3 | CASSQDLIRISGANVLTF
TRBV7-3 | CASSLTGRDAYGYTF
TRBV5-8 | CASSLAGYGYTF
TRBV20-1 | CSAETARTQYF
TRBV5-4 | CASSFPEGAKNEQYF
TRBV5-6 | CASSFISQVGYNEQFF
TRBV10-3 | CAISFLALGSGSNTGELFF
TRBV12-3/TRBV12-4 | CASSLVFQQPQHF
TRBV28 | CASSFSGRASDEQFF
TRBV3-1/TRBV3-2 | CASSGGFAFGLGLRGYTF
TRBV12-3/TRBV12-4 | CASSLRLAYEQYF
TRBV6-2/TRBV6-3 | CASSYQYTGELFF
TRBV6-1 | CASSELAGGGYF
TRBV9 | CASSDGPSSGNTIYF
TRBV6-5 | CASSYSLGSGELFF
TRBV9 | CASSVAGRNTEAFF
TRBV14 | CASSQGGLRNTEAFF